The 19 T cell receptor beta chains below were found in one sample sequenced in a study of shared T cell receptors in the human thymus. Profiling relied on immunoSEQ multiplex PCR, and the TCRdb table lists in-frame clones only, not all of them. The table has 700,000 to 750,000 clones, 80% to 90% seen once; the top ten hold 0.0095% to 0.013%. The same data also went into a second study, on human thymus T cells.

Sample: thymocytes. These receptors were obtained from a girl under three years old with a congenital heart defect.

The chain couples TRBV9 to TRBJ2-1, with unresolved D. CDR1 and CDR2 from the germline V gene are SGDLS and YYNGEE. V was pared by 3 bases and J by 2 bases, with 15 bases between. There are 16 residues in the CDR3. CDR3 coding DNA: TGTGCCAGCAGCGCGCCACGAGACGGAGCCTACAATGAGCAGTTCTTC. Its protein is CASSAPRDGAYNEQFF.

This sequence joins TRBV30 and TRBJ1-1; 7 positions match TRBD1. Losses at the gene ends were 7 bases for V and 2 bases for J; bases not matched to a gene: 7. Per the germline V gene, CDR1 is GTSNPN and CDR2 is SVGIG (reference sequence). CDR3 length: 13 residues. CDR3 DNA sequence: TGTGCCTCACAGGACAGGATAAACACTGAAGCTTTCTTT. It specifies CASQDRINTEAFF.

The chain recombines TRBV15 with TRBJ2-1; TRBD2 matches at 10 bases. Germline trimming cut 5 bases from V and 4 bases from J; bases unmatched to any gene: 8. The length of the CDR3 is 16 residues. Germline lookup yields CDR1 LNHNV and CDR2 YYDKDF (reference sequence). CDR3 nucleotide sequence: TGTGCCACCAGCCGTCCAACTAGCGGGGTATACAATGAGCAGTTCTTC. The encoded protein is CATSRPTSGVYNEQFF.

The chain carries TRBV5-1 and TRBJ1-1; D gene ambiguous. The CDR3 loop spans 16 amino acids. The germline gives CDR1 SGHRS, CDR2 YFSETQ. Trimming took off 4 bases at V and 2 bases at J, with 18 bases between the two ends. The CDR3 protein is CASSPGNRRSNTEAFF. In nucleotides, the CDR3 is TGCGCCAGCAGCCCCGGAAATAGACGGAGTAACACTGAAGCTTTCTTT.

Notes on this clone: Without the conserved terminal phenylalanine or tryptophan, this CDR3 likely stems from a read error. It is unclear where the CDR3 begins or ends on the DNA, so no DNA is shown, and the CDR3 is as TCRdb lists it. The rearrangement links TRBV28 to TRBJ2-7; the table gives TRBD2 as D, unverified against the DNA. Germline CDR1 reads MDHEN; CDR2 reads SYDVKM. The CDR3 region is 15 residues in length, termini included. The CDR3 sequence: CASSPTYGRSRVLIT.

J is TRBJ2-1 and V is TRBV6-5, with 9 nucleotides matching TRBD1. The CDR3 consists of 15 residues. V was pared by 6 bases and J by 4 bases, with 7 bases of the junction left unmatched. Looked up from germline, CDR1 is MNHEY and CDR2 is SVGAGI. CDR3 bases: TGTGCCAGCAGCCTAACAGGGGGCCTTTACAATGAGCAGTTCTTC. The encoded protein is CASSLTGGLYNEQFF.

The chain carries TRBV5-1 and TRBJ2-7, with 10 positions matching TRBD1. J gave up 6 bases and V 4 bases, and 7 bases lay outside the gene matches. CDR1 and CDR2 (germline): SGHRS, YFSETQ. The CDR3 extends over 14 amino acids. CDR3: CASSGGTGVGEQYF. The DNA of the CDR3 is TGCGCCAGCAGCGGGGGGACAGGGGTCGGCGAGCAGTACTTC.

The CDR3: CASRFPGQGRIHYGYTF. CDR3 DNA: TGTGCCAGCAGGTTCCCGGGACAGGGTCGGATCCACTATGGCTACACCTTC. The chain carries TRBV9 and TRBJ1-2; 9 bases match TRBD1. The V and J ends lost 5 bases and 3 bases, in that order; junction bases with no gene match: 14. The CDR3 loop spans 17 amino acids. Germline-derived CDR1 and CDR2 are SGDLS and YYNGEE.

V is TRBV5-1 and J is TRBJ2-1, with 11 nucleotides matching TRBD2. The CDR3 has 20 amino acids. Germline V gives CDR1 SGHRS, CDR2 YFSETQ. V was pared by 3 bases and J by 7 bases, with 21 bases of the junction left unmatched. CDR3 amino acids: CASSSLSSSGGAGWLNEQFF. For the CDR3, the DNA is TGCGCCAGCAGCTCACTTAGTAGTAGCGGGGGGGCCGGTTGGTTGAATGAGCAGTTCTTC.

The gene calls are TRBV30 and TRBJ2-7; possible D gene TRBD1, 5 bases. The CDR3 sequence is 14 residues long. Trimming cost V 2 bases and J 7 bases, with 18 bases left between them. Germline values: CDR1 GTSNPN, CDR2 SVGIG (reference sequence). The CDR3 loop is CAWSRRRAAGEQYF. The CDR3 region has the DNA TGTGCCTGGAGTAGGCGCAGGGCCGCCGGAGAGCAGTACTTC. Drawing the rest from reference TRBV30 and TRBJ2-7, the complete variable domain is SQTIHQWPATLVQPVGSPLSLECTVEGTSNPNLYWYRQAAGRGLQLLFYSVGIGQISSEVPQNLSASRPQDRQFILSSKKLLLSDSGFYLCAWSRRRAAGEQYFGPGTRLTVT.

This chain uses TRBV28 with TRBJ1-2; 8 nucleotides line up with TRBD1. The CDR3 loop spans 12 amino acids. Germline V gives CDR1 MDHEN, CDR2 SYDVKM. The CDR3 is CATKDRANGYTF. CDR3 nucleotide sequence: TGTGCGACGAAGGACAGGGCGAATGGCTACACCTTC.

This rearrangement joins TRBV4-3 to TRBJ2-3, with D uncertain. CDR1 and CDR2 (germline): LGHNA, YSLEER. The ends were cut back, 0 bases at V and 3 bases at J, with 10 bases in the middle. The CDR3 spans 15 residues. The CDR3 sequence is CASSQDFSRTDTQYF. CDR3 bases: TGCGCCAGCAGCCAAGATTTTTCTAGGACAGATACGCAGTATTTT.

This chain joins TRBV28 and TRBJ1-2; tentatively, D is TRBD1 (6 bases). Deletions cut 3 bases from V and 0 bases from J, with 8 bases between. Germline CDR1 MDHEN, CDR2 SYDVKM. The CDR3 has 14 amino acids. Here the CDR3 reads CASSFAGANYGYTF. CDR3 sequence (DNA): TGTGCCAGCAGTTTTGCAGGGGCTAACTATGGCTACACCTTC.

The rearrangement links TRBV13 to TRBJ1-5; 8 positions agree with TRBD1. CDR1 is PRHDT and CDR2 is FYEKMQ in the germline V gene (reference sequence). The V gene end was trimmed by 4 bases and the J gene end by 1 base; junction bases not matched to a gene: 9. The CDR3 covers 17 residues. CDR3 in DNA: TGTGCCAGCAGCTCCCGGACAGGGAGAGGGAGCAATCAGCCCCAGCATTTT. This sequence encodes CASSSRTGRGSNQPQHF.

This chain joins TRBV6-5 and TRBJ1-2, with 7 bases that match TRBD1. V lost 5 bases, J lost 8 bases, and 14 bases stayed unmatched. Germline V CDR1 and CDR2: MNHEY, SVGAGI. The CDR3 runs 15 residues. CDR3: CASSGLTGPLGGYTF. For the CDR3, the DNA is TGTGCCAGCAGTGGGCTGACAGGGCCCCTTGGGGGCTACACCTTC.

The genes are TRBV4-1 and TRBJ2-7; 12 bases are shared with TRBD2. Germline CDR1 MGHRA, CDR2 YSYEKL. The V segment lost 5 bases and the J segment 7 bases; nucleotides outside the gene matches: 9. The length of the CDR3 is 15 residues. The CDR3 nucleotides are TGCGCCAGCAGCGATTCTAGCGGGGGGGCTTGTGAGCAGTACTTC. Translation gives CASSDSSGGACEQYF.

The gene calls are TRBV28 and TRBJ2-3; 9 nucleotides line up with TRBD2. The CDR3 extends over 16 amino acids. From germline, CDR1 is MDHEN and CDR2 SYDVKM. V dropped 1 base and J dropped 1; count of bases not matched to a gene: 3. DNA for the CDR3: TGTGCCAGCAGTTTATCTGTAGCGGGGGGCACAGATACGCAGTATTTT. This encodes CASSLSVAGGTDTQYF.

The genes are TRBV2 and TRBJ1-2; 12 bases are a match to TRBD1. V lost 7 bases, J lost 10 bases, and 13 bases stayed unmatched. The germline CDR1 and CDR2 sequences are SNHLY and FYNNEI. The CDR3 length is 15 residues. This chain's CDR3 is CASTLVDGDRGHYTF. CDR3 nucleotide sequence: TGTGCCAGCACTTTGGTTGATGGGGACAGGGGGCACTACACCTTC.

The chain combines TRBV4-1 with TRBJ2-7; the D gene is possibly TRBD2 (5 bases). This CDR3 region has 15 residues. Germline V CDR1 and CDR2: MGHRA, YSYEKL. Trimming left V 0 bases short and J 2 bases short, with 11 bases between. The CDR3 nucleotides read TGCGCCAGCAGCCAAGAGGAGGCGGCCCCCTACGAGCAGTACTTC. This gives the protein CASSQEEAAPYEQYF.